This TCR beta chain was identified during a study of cytotoxic CD8 clonotypes in ibrutinib-treated CLL (dated by TCRdb to the early 2020s). Regarding the study in general: The cohort was composed of about 10 relapsed/refractory and fewer than 16 treatment-naive patients; IGHV unmutated status was identified in 17 patients. Samples at response were collected after a median of about twelve months of treatment, with a range of about 6 to 36 months. Cryopreserved peripheral blood mononuclear cells were obtained before treatment, at response, and at either sustained remission or disease progression. An average of 255,043 productive templates and 80,000 to 95,000 productive rearrangements was obtained per sample. All remission and progressive disease samples were collected while patients were still receiving ibrutinib. Responses were partial in roughly 25 patients and complete in 2; after median approximately 67 months follow-up, roughly 14 stayed in remission and some twelve progressed. Longitudinal samples were available for about 30% of the roughly 86 trial participants.

Notes on this clone: Its recognized antigen is unknown. No base quality values were provided; no much bigger clone lies one nucleotide off.

What the work shows at the level of the full study, not this receptor alone: Baseline clonality exceeded that of age-matched healthy donors and correlated strongly with circulating CD8+ T-cell counts. Public clonotypes were rare and either contracted or stayed stable during treatment, and the rise in clonality at ibrutinib response reflected the expansion of private clonotypes. Sampling times were not matched between sustained-remission and progressing patients, and lymph node repertoires were not studied. Clonality rose at ibrutinib response, remained stable during sustained remission, and dropped back toward baseline at progression.

A MiSeq instrument was used for deep resolution sequencing, which targeted depths ranging from 1 in 1 million up to 1 in 200,000 T cells, with coverage averaging 10x for each clonotype. The immunoSEQ hsTCRB Kit was used to generate the TCR beta libraries. The published analysis was carried out like this. The data were analyzed with ImmunoSEQ Analyzer and ImmunoSEQ Data Assistant, and V, D and J gene assignments followed IMGT definitions. Clonality, which ranges from 0 to 1, was calculated as one minus the normalized Shannon entropy of productive rearrangement frequencies. Public clonotype analysis was restricted to overrepresented clonotypes comprising at least 0.05% of each patient's repertoire. Thirteen age-matched healthy donor repertoires from immuneACCESS were used as controls for clonality. TCRdb re-hosts the immuneACCESS table, in-frame sequences only. Its copies lack some clones; in the studies checked, an unresolved V gene accounts for under half of them, and the cause for the rest is not known. For V, J and clone size, that table is used; D and trimming come from the DNA. Present in this sample are 100,000 or so clones, approximately 58% of which were seen just once. The ten largest clones add up to around 37% of the sample.

Taken from the germline V gene, the CDR1 and CDR2 loops are MGHRA and YSYEKL. The germline ends are 0 bases apart after V is trimmed by 0 bases and J by 8 bases. The CDR3 sequence holds 10 residues, the cysteine and phenylalanine included. Kept here is only the CDR3 DNA, which spans 30 bases and is read in frame from base 1. Explained via the paper, the time point label denotes: 20 to 30 months on ibrutinib. Around 2 micrograms of genomic DNA were extracted from cryopreserved PBMCs for TCR beta library preparation. High-throughput TCR beta sequencing was performed on longitudinal blood samples from CLL patients receiving ibrutinib monotherapy. The patients took part in an open-label, single-center phase 2 trial of ibrutinib monotherapy.

The chain is assembled from TRBV4-1 and TRBJ2-3, with the D gene not confidently named. Here the sequenced sample was PBMCs, taken after 24 months of ibrutinib treatment. The receptor's source is a human donor with chronic lymphocytic leukemia. The DNA is as follows: TGCGCCAGCAGCCAAGATACGCAGTATTTT. This translates into CASSQDTQYF.